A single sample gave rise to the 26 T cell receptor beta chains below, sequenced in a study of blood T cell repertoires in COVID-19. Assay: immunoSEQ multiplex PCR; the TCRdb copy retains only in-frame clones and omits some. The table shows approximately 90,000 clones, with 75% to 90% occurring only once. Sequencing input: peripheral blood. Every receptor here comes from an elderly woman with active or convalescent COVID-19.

The CDR3: CASSLRGAGEKLFF. In DNA, the CDR3 is TGTGCCAGCAGCCTTCGGGGGGCGGGAGAAAAACTGTTTTTT. V is TRBV3-1 (or the pseudogene TRBV3-2) and J is TRBJ1-4, with D possibly TRBD1 on 6 matching bases. Trimming pared 4 bases from V and 8 bases from J, leaving 14 bases between. This CDR3 has 14 amino acids. Per the germline V gene, CDR1 is LGHDT and CDR2 is YNNKEL (reference sequence).

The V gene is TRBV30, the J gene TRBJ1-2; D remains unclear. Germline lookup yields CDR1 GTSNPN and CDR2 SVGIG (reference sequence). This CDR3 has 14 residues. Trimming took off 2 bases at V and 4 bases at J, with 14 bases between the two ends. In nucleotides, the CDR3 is TGTGCCTGGAGTAAAGCCCGGGTAGGCTATGGCTACACCTTC. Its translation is CAWSKARVGYGYTF.

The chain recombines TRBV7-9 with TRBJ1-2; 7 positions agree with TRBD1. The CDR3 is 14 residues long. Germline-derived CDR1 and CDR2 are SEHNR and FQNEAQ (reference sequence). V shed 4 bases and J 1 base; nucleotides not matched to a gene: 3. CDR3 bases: TGTGCCAGCAGCTCCTGGGACAGTAACTATGGCTACACCTTC. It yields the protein CASSSWDSNYGYTF.

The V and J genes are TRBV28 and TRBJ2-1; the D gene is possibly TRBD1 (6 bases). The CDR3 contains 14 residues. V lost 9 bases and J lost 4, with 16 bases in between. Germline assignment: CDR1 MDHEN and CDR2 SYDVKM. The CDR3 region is CARRQDDRYNEQFF. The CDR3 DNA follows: TGTGCCAGACGACAGGATGATCGGTACAATGAGCAGTTCTTC.

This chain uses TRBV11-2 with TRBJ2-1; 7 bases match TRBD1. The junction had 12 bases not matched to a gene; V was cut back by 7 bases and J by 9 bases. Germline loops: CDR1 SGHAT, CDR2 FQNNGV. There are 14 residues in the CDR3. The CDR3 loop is CASNFEGQAAEQFF. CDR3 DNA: TGTGCCAGCAACTTCGAAGGACAGGCGGCTGAGCAGTTCTTC.

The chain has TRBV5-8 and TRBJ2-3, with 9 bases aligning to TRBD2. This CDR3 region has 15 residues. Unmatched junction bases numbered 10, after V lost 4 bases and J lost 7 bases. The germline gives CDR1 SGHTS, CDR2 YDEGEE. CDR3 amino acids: CASSPGRRGGNTQYF. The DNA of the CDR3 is TGTGCCAGCAGCCCCGGCCGGCGGGGGGGGAATACGCAGTATTTT.

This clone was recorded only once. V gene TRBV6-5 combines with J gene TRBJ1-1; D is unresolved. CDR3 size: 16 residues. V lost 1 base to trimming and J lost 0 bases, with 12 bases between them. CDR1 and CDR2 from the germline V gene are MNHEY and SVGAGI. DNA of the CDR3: TGTGCCAGCAGTTACTTTGGAGGGAAGATGAACACTGAAGCTTTCTTT. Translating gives CASSYFGGKMNTEAFF.

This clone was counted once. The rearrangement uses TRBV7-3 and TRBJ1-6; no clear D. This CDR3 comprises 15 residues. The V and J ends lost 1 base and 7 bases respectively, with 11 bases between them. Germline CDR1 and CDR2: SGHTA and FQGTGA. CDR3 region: CASSLNPGWNSPLHF. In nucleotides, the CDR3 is TGTGCCAGCAGCTTAAATCCGGGGTGGAATTCACCCCTCCACTTT.

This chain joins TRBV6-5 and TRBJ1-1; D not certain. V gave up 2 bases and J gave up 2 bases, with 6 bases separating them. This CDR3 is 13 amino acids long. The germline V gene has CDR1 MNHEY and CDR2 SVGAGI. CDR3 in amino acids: CASSYGRNTEAFF. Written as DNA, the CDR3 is TGTGCCAGCAGTTACGGGAGAAACACTGAAGCTTTCTTT.

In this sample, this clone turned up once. The CDR3 sequence is CASSKNLKEEKLFF. CDR3 in DNA: TGTGCCAGCAGCAAAAACCTAAAGGAGGAAAAACTGTTTTTT. This chain connects TRBV5-6 to TRBJ1-4, with no clear D. This CDR3 has 14 residues. V was clipped by 4 bases and J by 8 bases, with 15 bases between them. Germline V gene data show CDR1 as SGHDT and CDR2 as YYEEEE.

CDR3 sequence (DNA): TGCGCCAGCAGCTTGGCAGGGGTAACCTACGAGCAGTACTTC. Encoded protein: CASSLAGVTYEQYF. The V gene is TRBV5-1, the J gene TRBJ2-7; a possible D gene is TRBD1 (6 bases). The germline V gene encodes CDR1 SGHRS and CDR2 YFSETQ. The CDR3 is made up of 14 amino acids. V dropped 0 bases and J dropped 2 bases, with 9 bases sitting between them.

The CDR3 here is CASSQGGRNTIYF. The CDR3 coding sequence is TGTGCCAGCAGCCAGGGGGGTAGAAACACCATATATTTT. The chain has TRBV6-6 and TRBJ1-3, with TRBD1 identical over 7 bases. Germline V lookup: CDR1 MNHNY, CDR2 SVGAGI (reference sequence). With 6 bases clipped from V and 5 bases from J, the junction kept 4 bases outside the gene matches. The CDR3 covers 13 residues.

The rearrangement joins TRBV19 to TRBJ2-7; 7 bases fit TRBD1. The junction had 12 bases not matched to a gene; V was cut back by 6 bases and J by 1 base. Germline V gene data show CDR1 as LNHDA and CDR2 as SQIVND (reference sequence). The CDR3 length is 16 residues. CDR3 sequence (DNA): TGTGCCAGTAGCCCCCATCCCCGGACAGGTTCCTACGAGCAGTACTTC. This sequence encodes CASSPHPRTGSYEQYF.

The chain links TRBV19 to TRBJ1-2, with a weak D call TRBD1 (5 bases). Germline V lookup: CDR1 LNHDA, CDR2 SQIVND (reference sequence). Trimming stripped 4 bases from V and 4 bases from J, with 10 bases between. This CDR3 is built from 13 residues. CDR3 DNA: TGTGCCAGTAGTAAAGGGGTCGGCTATGGCTACACCTTC. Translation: CASSKGVGYGYTF.

The CDR3 reads CASSDPRGSEGQPQHF. CDR3 nucleotide sequence: TGTGCCAGCAGTGATCCCCGAGGATCGGAAGGCCAGCCCCAGCATTTT. The chain joins TRBV6-2 or TRBV6-3 to TRBJ1-5; no definite D call. Deletions cut 5 bases from V and 7 bases from J, with 21 bases between. Germline CDR1 is MNHEY and CDR2 is SVGEGT. The CDR3 runs to 16 residues.

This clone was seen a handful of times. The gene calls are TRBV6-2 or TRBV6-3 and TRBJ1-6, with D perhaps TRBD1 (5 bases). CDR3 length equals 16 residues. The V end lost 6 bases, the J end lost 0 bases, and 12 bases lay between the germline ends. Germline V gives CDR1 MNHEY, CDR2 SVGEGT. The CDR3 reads CASSPDRSSYNSPLHF. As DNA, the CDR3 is TGTGCCAGCAGCCCTGACAGAAGCTCCTATAATTCACCCCTCCACTTT.

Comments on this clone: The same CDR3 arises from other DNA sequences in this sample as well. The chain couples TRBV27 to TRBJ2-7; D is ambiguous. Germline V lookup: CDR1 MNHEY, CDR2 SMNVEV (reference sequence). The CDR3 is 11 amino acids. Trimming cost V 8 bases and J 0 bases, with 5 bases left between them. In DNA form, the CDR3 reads TGTGCCAGCGGCCTCTCCTACGAGCAGTACTTC. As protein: CASGLSYEQYF.

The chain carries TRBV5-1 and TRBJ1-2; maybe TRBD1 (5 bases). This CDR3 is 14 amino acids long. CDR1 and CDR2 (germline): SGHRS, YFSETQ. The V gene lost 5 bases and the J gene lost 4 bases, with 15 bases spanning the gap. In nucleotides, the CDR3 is TGCGCCAGCAGTACAGGACGTTTGATCTATGGCTACACCTTC. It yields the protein CASSTGRLIYGYTF.

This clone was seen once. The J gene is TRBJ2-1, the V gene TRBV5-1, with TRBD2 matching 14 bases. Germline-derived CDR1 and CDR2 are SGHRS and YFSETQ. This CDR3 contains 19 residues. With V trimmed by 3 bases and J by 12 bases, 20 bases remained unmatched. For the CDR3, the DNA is TGCGCCAGCAGCTCGGGGACTAGCGGGAGCGGTCTTACTATCATGTGGCAGTTCTTC. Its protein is CASSSGTSGSGLTIMWQFF. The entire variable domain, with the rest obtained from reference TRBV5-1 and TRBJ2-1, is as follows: KAGVTQTPRYLIKTRGQQVTLSCSPISGHRSVSWYQQTPGQGLQFLFEYFSETQRNKGNFPGRFSGRQFSNSRSEMNVSTLELGDSALYLCASSSGTSGSGLTIMWQFFGPGTRLTVL.

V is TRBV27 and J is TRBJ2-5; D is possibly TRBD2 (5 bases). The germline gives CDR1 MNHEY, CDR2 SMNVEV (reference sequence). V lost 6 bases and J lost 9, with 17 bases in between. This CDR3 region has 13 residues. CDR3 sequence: CASRDTGFTAQYF. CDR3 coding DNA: TGTGCCAGCAGGGATACGGGGTTTACGGCCCAGTACTTC.

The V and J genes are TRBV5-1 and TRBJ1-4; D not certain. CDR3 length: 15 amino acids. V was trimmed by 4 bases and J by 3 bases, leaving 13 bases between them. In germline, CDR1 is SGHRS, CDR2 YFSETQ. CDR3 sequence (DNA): TGCGCCAGCAGCCTTGGTGGGGAGTCTAATGAAAAACTGTTTTTT. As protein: CASSLGGESNEKLFF.

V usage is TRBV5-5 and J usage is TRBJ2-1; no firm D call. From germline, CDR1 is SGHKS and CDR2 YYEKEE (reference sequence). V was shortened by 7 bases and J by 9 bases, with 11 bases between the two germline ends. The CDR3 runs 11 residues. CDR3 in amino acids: CASSLRVEQFF. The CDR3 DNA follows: TGTGCCAGCTCCCTCCGAGTTGAGCAGTTCTTC.

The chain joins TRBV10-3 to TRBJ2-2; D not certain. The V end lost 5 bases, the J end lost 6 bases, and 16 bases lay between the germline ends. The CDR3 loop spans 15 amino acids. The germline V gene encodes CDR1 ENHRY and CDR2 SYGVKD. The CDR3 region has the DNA TGTGCCATCAGTCCCCGCCTTGAGGCAGCCGGGGAGCTGTTTTTT. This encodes CAISPRLEAAGELFF.

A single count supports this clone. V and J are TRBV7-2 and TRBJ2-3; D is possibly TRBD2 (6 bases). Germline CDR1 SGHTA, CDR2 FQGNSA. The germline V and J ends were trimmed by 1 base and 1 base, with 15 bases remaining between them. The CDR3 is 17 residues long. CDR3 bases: TGTGCCAGCAGCTTAGACTACGTGGGGGGTGGCACAGATACGCAGTATTTT. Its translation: CASSLDYVGGGTDTQYF. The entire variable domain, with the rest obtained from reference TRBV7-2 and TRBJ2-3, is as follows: GAGVSQSPSNKVTEKGKDVELRCDPISGHTALYWYRQSLGQGLEFLIYFQGNSAPDKSGLPSDRFSAERTGGSVSTLTIQRTQQEDSAVYLCASSLDYVGGGTDTQYFGPGTRLTVL.

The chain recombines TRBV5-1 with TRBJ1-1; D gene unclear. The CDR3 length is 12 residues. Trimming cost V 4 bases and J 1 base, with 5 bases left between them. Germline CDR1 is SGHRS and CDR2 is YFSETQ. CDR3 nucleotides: TGCGCCAGCAGCGGGCGGAACACTGAAGCTTTCTTT. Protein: CASSGRNTEAFF.

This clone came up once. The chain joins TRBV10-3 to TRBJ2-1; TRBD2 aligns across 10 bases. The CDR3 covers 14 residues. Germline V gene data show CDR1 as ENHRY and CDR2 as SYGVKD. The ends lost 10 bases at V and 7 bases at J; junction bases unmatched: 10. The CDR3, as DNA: TGTGCCACCCTGATGCCGGGACTAGCGAATGAGCAGTTCTTC. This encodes CATLMPGLANEQFF.